Each of the 13 T cell receptor beta chains below was sequenced from the same sample in a study of T cell clonality in common variable immunodeficiency. Study observations and caveats: In common variable immunodeficiency, TCR beta chains reportedly carried fewer deletions and N-nucleotide insertions.

TCRdb's copy holds only in-frame clones and misses some; the assay was immunoSEQ multiplex PCR. In total the sample includes about 21,000 clones, none of them seen once. The antigens of these receptors remain unknown. Material for sequencing was peripheral blood mononuclear cells. Receptors originate from a human donor with common variable immunodeficiency.

This clone has at least ten counts. The CDR3 extends 3 residues past the end of the read, so its final part is completed from the germline J gene. The chain uses TRBV7-2 and TRBJ1-2; tentative D call: TRBD1 (5 bases). CDR1 is SGHTA and CDR2 is FQGNSA in the germline V gene. Trimming left V 1 base short and J 4 bases short, with 10 bases between. The CDR3 is made up of 14 amino acids. This chain's CDR3 is CASSLEGLLYGYTF. Partial CDR3 DNA: TGTGCCAGCAGCTTAGAGGGGTTACTCTATGGC.

At least ten counts were recorded for this clone. The sequenced fragment ends 3 residues before the CDR3 boundary, so the rest is inferred from the germline J gene. The chain uses TRBV15 and TRBJ2-1; a weak D match, TRBD1 (6 bases). Germline V CDR1 and CDR2: LNHNV, YYDKDF (reference sequence). V was pared by 0 bases and J by 6 bases, with 12 bases between. The CDR3 loop spans 15 amino acids. CDR3 bases read: TGTGCCACCAGCAGAGAAAACAGGGCACGCAATGAG. The encoded protein is CATSRENRARNE. The complete CDR3 reads CATSRENRARNEQFF.

This clone was counted at least ten times. The missing CDR3 end, 3 residues past where the read stops, is filled in from the germline J gene. This sequence joins TRBV20-1 and TRBJ2-3; TRBD2 agrees at 8 bases. J lost 2 bases, V lost 1 base, and 17 bases had no gene match. CDR3 length: 19 amino acids. From germline, CDR1 is DFQATT and CDR2 SNEGSKA (reference sequence). The CDR3 sequence is CSARGGGGTDIGFTDTQYF. The DNA read from the CDR3 is TGCAGTGCTAGAGGTGGCGGGGGGACCGACATCGGTTTCACAGATACG.

This clone was counted between two and nine times. Sequencing ends 3 residues short of the CDR3 end; the germline J gene provides the rest. The sample holds other DNA sequences that translate to the same CDR3. The chain employs TRBV6-2 or TRBV6-3 and TRBJ1-5; 9 positions agree with TRBD1. The CDR3 length is 14 residues. Trimming removed 6 bases from V and 7 bases from J; junction bases left unmatched: 7. CDR1 is MNHEY and CDR2 is SVGEGT in the germline V gene. Partial CDR3 DNA: TGTGCCAGCAGCCGGACAGGGGATTCGCAGCCC. Translated, it gives CASSRTGDSQP. The entire CDR3 protein is CASSRTGDSQPQHF.

On this clone: Coverage ceases 3 residues before the CDR3 finishes, and the germline J gene fills in the end. The chain joins TRBV5-1 to TRBJ2-3; 9 bases line up with TRBD2. Germline CDR1 is SGHRS and CDR2 is YFSETQ. The V gene end was trimmed by 3 bases and the J gene end by 1 base; junction bases not matched to a gene: 12. The CDR3 covers 18 residues. CDR3 bases read: TGCGCCAGCAGCTCGGAACCCTTAGCGGGGGCGGGCACAGATACG. Translation gives CASSSEPLAGAGTDT. The entire CDR3 protein is CASSSEPLAGAGTDTQYF.

In this sample, this clone turned up many times. From the germline J gene comes the end of the CDR3, since the read stops 3 residues before it. The rearrangement uses TRBV7-9 and TRBJ2-1; 10 nucleotides match TRBD1. CDR1 is SEHNR, CDR2 FQNEAQ, per germline (reference sequence). The V segment lost 6 bases and the J segment 7 bases; nucleotides outside the gene matches: 6. This CDR3 is built from 14 residues. This chain's CDR3 is CASSPWTGGNEQFF. The part of the CDR3 DNA that was read is TGTGCCAGCAGTCCATGGACAGGGGGGAATGAG.

In its sample, this clone was seen many times. A single base separates this from a much larger clone, so it may be a read error. The read gets to within 3 residues of the CDR3 end, and the germline J gene fills in the rest. The chain couples TRBV29-1 to TRBJ2-3; unclear D gene. V was shortened by 4 bases and J by 2 bases, with 7 bases between the two germline ends. Germline-derived CDR1 and CDR2 are SQVTM and ANQGSEA. The CDR3 runs to 12 residues. The CDR3 bases that were read are TGCAGCGTTGGCGGAAACACAGATACG. Translating it yields CSVGGNTDT. The full CDR3 reads CSVGGNTDTQYF.

This clone was seen ten or more times. The CDR3 is cut off 3 residues early in the read; its end comes from the germline J gene. The chain has TRBV7-2 and TRBJ2-4; D unclear. Germline CDR1 and CDR2: SGHTA and FQGNSA. The V gene lost 4 bases and the J gene lost 5 bases, with 9 bases spanning the gap. This CDR3 region has 13 residues. The CDR3 reads CASSSEQQNIQYF. The CDR3 DNA, read in part, is TGTGCCAGCAGCTCGGAACAGCAAAACATT.

This clone has at least ten counts. The read ends 3 residues shy of where the CDR3 ends; the end is completed using the germline J gene. This chain joins TRBV7-2 and TRBJ2-3; 7 bases are a match to TRBD2. Germline V lookup: CDR1 SGHTA, CDR2 FQGNSA. V was clipped by 0 bases and J by 1 base; unmatched bases: 4. CDR3 length: 16 residues. CDR3 DNA (partial): TGTGCCAGCAGCTTAGCGGTTCGGGGGGGCACAGATACG. It is translated as CASSLAVRGGTDT. In full, the CDR3 is CASSLAVRGGTDTQYF.

This clone was recorded at least ten times. The read comes to an end 3 residues before the CDR3 does, leaving the germline J gene to fill in the end. The genes are TRBV2 and TRBJ2-3; TRBD2 agrees at 15 bases. Losses at the gene ends were 7 bases for V and 8 bases for J; bases not matched to a gene: 10. The germline V gene has CDR1 SNHLY and CDR2 FYNNEI. This CDR3 has 16 residues. CDR3 region: CASTGTSGGPWGTQYF. CDR3 bases read: TGTGCCAGCACAGGGACTAGCGGGGGGCCTTGGGGTACG.

As to this clone: Read sequence stops 3 residues before the CDR3 end, and the germline J gene provides the missing end. The chain couples TRBV7-9 to TRBJ2-3, with 10 bases lining up with TRBD2. V was pared by 2 bases and J by 4 bases, with 3 bases of the junction left unmatched. This CDR3 spans 15 amino acids. Germline CDR1 is SEHNR and CDR2 is FQNEAQ (reference sequence). CDR3 amino acids: CASSLLAGGPDTQYF. The part of the CDR3 DNA that was read is TGTGCCAGCAGCTTATTAGCGGGGGGCCCAGATACG.

This clone was picked up many times. The read terminates 3 residues ahead of where the CDR3 ends, so the germline J gene completes it. The gene calls are TRBV18 and TRBJ2-7; 9 bases match TRBD1. The CDR3 extends over 17 amino acids. V gave up 1 base and J gave up 3 bases; unmatched junction bases: 10. Germline CDR1 is KGHSH and CDR2 is LQKENI. The part of the CDR3 DNA that was read is TGTGCCAGCTCACCACAACTATACGGGACAGGGAGCTACGAG. Encoded protein: CASSPQLYGTGSYE. The entire CDR3 protein reads CASSPQLYGTGSYEQYF.

By its share, this clone is medium-sized. The read finishes 3 residues shy of the CDR3 end, and the germline J gene is used to complete it. The chain employs TRBV5-1 and TRBJ1-1; the match to TRBD1 covers 7 bases. This CDR3 has 15 residues. The V gene's germline CDR1 is SGHRS and CDR2 YFSETQ. V gave up 4 bases and J gave up 1 base; unmatched junction bases: 7. Partial CDR3 DNA: TGCGCCAGCAGCGGATTAACAGGGGAGAACACTGAA. Amino acid sequence: CASSGLTGENTE. The full CDR3 protein is CASSGLTGENTEAFF.